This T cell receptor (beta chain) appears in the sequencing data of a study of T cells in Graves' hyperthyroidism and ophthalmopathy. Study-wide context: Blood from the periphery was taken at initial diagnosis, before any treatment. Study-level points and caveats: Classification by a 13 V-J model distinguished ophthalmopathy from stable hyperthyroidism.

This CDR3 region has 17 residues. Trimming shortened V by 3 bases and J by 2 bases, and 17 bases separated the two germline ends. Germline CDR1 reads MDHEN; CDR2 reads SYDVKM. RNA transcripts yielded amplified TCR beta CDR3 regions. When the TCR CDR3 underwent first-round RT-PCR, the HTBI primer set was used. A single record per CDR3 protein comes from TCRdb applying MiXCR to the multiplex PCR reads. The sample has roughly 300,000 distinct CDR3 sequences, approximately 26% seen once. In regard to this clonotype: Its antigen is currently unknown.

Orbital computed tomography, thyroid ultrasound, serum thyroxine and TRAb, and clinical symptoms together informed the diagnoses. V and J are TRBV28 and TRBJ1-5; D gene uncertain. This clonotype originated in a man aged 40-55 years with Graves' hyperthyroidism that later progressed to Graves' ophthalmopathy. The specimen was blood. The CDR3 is CASSFPEQWERNQPQHF. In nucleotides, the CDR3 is TGTGCCAGCAGTTTTCCCGAACAGTGGGAACGCAATCAGCCCCAGCATTTT. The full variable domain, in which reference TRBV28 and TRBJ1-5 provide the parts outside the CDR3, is DVKVTQSSRYLVKRTGEKVFLECVQDMDHENMFWYRQDPGLGLRLIYFSYDVKMKEKGDIPEGYSVSREKKERFSLILESASTNQTSMYLCASSFPEQWERNQPQHFGDGTRLSIL.